A single sample is the source of the 18 T cell receptor beta chains below, sequenced in a study of OX40 agonist ivuxolimab in advanced cancers. Method: immunoSEQ multiplex PCR; TCRdb's copy keeps in-frame clones and lacks some. The sample yields approximately 100,000 clones, approximately 90% seen once. The source material was CD4+ or CD8+ T cells sorted from blood, sampled in a trial of the OX40 agonist ivuxolimab. The receptors shown here come from an adult with an advanced solid tumor such as melanoma, head and neck, liver or kidney cancer.

The chain employs TRBV9 and TRBJ2-3; 9 bases line up with TRBD2. V gave up 3 bases and J gave up 4 bases; unmatched junction bases: 9. CDR3 length: 16 residues. Germline CDR1 and CDR2: SGDLS and YYNGEE. This CDR3 reads CASSASGGNSADTQYF. For the CDR3, the DNA is TGTGCCAGCAGCGCAAGCGGGGGGAATTCTGCAGATACGCAGTATTTT. Combining the CDR3 with reference TRBV9 and TRBJ2-3 gives the whole variable domain DSGVTQTPKHLITATGQRVTLRCSPRSGDLSVYWYQQSLDQGLQFLIQYYNGEERAKGNILERFSAQQFPDLHSELNLSSLELGDSALYFCASSASGGNSADTQYFGPGTRLTVL.

The rearrangement links TRBV10-3 to TRBJ2-3, with 8 bases lining up with TRBD2. CDR1 is ENHRY and CDR2 is SYGVKD in the germline V gene. The CDR3 consists of 14 residues. J was trimmed by 5 bases and V by 7 bases; bases with no gene match: 8. CDR3 loop: CAINPGGQGDTQYF. The CDR3 DNA sequence: TGTGCCATCAACCCGGGGGGGCAGGGAGATACGCAGTATTTT.

This CDR3 is CASSPPTGDYGYTF. CDR3 coding DNA: TGTGCCAGCTCACCACCGACAGGGGACTATGGCTACACCTTC. The genes are TRBV18 and TRBJ1-2, with TRBD1 identical over 8 bases. The germline CDR1 and CDR2 sequences are KGHSH and LQKENI. The CDR3 length is 14 residues. J gave up 3 bases and V 0 bases, and 0 bases lay outside the gene matches.

The chain uses TRBV5-6 and TRBJ2-1; TRBD1 matches 11 bases. Germline values: CDR1 SGHDT, CDR2 YYEEEE. Germline trimming cut 6 bases from V and 6 bases from J; bases unmatched to any gene: 8. The CDR3 sequence is 15 residues long. The CDR3 DNA sequence: TGTGCCAGCACCCCCTTGGGACAGGGGGGCAATGAGCAGTTCTTC. Protein: CASTPLGQGGNEQFF.

The chain combines TRBV5-1 with TRBJ2-7, with a possible D match to TRBD2 (5 bases). V lost 4 bases and J lost 6, with 14 bases in between. CDR3 length: 13 residues. The germline CDR1 and CDR2 sequences are SGHRS and YFSETQ. Here the CDR3 reads CASSPPTRGEQYF. CDR3 coding DNA: TGCGCCAGCAGCCCCCCTACTCGGGGCGAGCAGTACTTC.

The chain combines TRBV5-1 with TRBJ2-1; 8 bases match TRBD1. V gave up 4 bases and J gave up 6 bases; unmatched junction bases: 12. The CDR3 sequence is 16 residues long. The V gene's germline CDR1 is SGHRS and CDR2 YFSETQ. The CDR3 sequence: CASSPTYRGQGNEQFF. The CDR3 DNA reads as TGCGCCAGCAGCCCGACCTACCGCGGACAGGGCAATGAGCAGTTCTTC.

This sequence joins TRBV5-4 and TRBJ1-1; 7 bases line up with TRBD1. J was trimmed by 8 bases and V by 7 bases; bases with no gene match: 14. This CDR3 contains 14 residues. Germline loops: CDR1 SGHNT, CDR2 YYREEE (reference sequence). This CDR3 is CASLKEAGGGEAFF. CDR3 nucleotides: TGTGCCAGCCTTAAAGAGGCAGGGGGTGGCGAAGCTTTCTTT.

This clone was counted a few times. J is TRBJ2-7 and V is TRBV7-2; D is uncertain. With 4 bases removed from V and 3 bases from J, the gap between germline ends came to 22 bases. This CDR3 is built from 17 residues. Looked up from germline, CDR1 is SGHTA and CDR2 is FQGNSA. DNA for the CDR3: TGTGCCAGCAGCTCCGGAGAAGATCAACACAGACACTACGAGCAGTACTTC. Amino acid sequence: CASSSGEDQHRHYEQYF.

This rearrangement joins TRBV28 to TRBJ2-5, with TRBD1 as a possible D gene (5 bases). The CDR3 runs to 16 residues. Looked up from germline, CDR1 is MDHEN and CDR2 is SYDVKM. Trimming shortened V by 8 bases and J by 2 bases, and 21 bases separated the two germline ends. DNA for the CDR3: TGTGCCAGCGGCACGGATGGGGCAGGACCACAAGAGACCCAGTACTTC. Amino acids: CASGTDGAGPQETQYF.

In the case of this clone: Within the sample, other DNA sequences also encode this same CDR3. V and J are TRBV5-1 and TRBJ1-1; no definite D call. The CDR3 runs 15 residues. Germline loops: CDR1 SGHRS, CDR2 YFSETQ. Deletions cut 2 bases from V and 0 bases from J, with 11 bases between. In nucleotides, the CDR3 is TGCGCCAGCAGCTTATCTAGGTCCATGAACACTGAAGCTTTCTTT. Its protein is CASSLSRSMNTEAFF.

The genes are TRBV25-1 and TRBJ2-3; 7 nucleotides align to TRBD1. CDR1 is MGHDK and CDR2 is SYGVNS in the germline V gene. The V segment lost 2 bases and the J segment 4 bases; nucleotides outside the gene matches: 9. The CDR3 is 16 residues long. The CDR3 DNA reads TGTGCCAGCAGTGAAATTCGGGACAGAGTCTCAGATACGCAGTATTTT. This translates into CASSEIRDRVSDTQYF.

The gene calls are TRBV19 and TRBJ1-6, with 10 nucleotides matching TRBD1. Germline assignment: CDR1 LNHDA and CDR2 SQIVND (reference sequence). J gave up 7 bases and V 8 bases, and 17 bases lay outside the gene matches. This CDR3 is 18 amino acids long. The CDR3 DNA is TGTGCCAGTCAACCGGGACAGGGGTTAAGATTGGCAAATTCACCCCTCCACTTT. The encoded protein is CASQPGQGLRLANSPLHF.

The J gene is TRBJ2-3, the V gene TRBV5-1; TRBD1 agrees at 10 bases. V lost 1 base to trimming and J lost 4 bases; unmatched junction nucleotides: 9. CDR3 length: 17 residues. Germline V gene sequence: CDR1 SGHRS, CDR2 YFSETQ. The CDR3 region has the DNA TGCGCCAGCAGCTTGTACGGGACAGGGGCCGGGGCAGATACGCAGTATTTT. Encoded protein: CASSLYGTGAGADTQYF.

This chain uses TRBV10-2 with TRBJ2-4; TRBD1 or TRBD2 may be the D gene (5 bases each). V was trimmed by 3 bases and J by 8 bases, leaving 11 bases between them. The germline gives CDR1 WSHSY, CDR2 SAAADI. The CDR3 length is 13 residues. The CDR3 loop reads CASSDGTPYIQYF. For the CDR3, the DNA is TGCGCCAGCAGTGATGGGACCCCGTACATTCAGTACTTC.

The chain combines TRBV5-1 with TRBJ2-5; possibly TRBD1 for D (6 bases). The CDR3 totals 15 residues. In germline, CDR1 is SGHRS, CDR2 YFSETQ. Trimming left V 1 base short and J 2 bases short, with 12 bases between. The CDR3 DNA sequence: TGCGCCAGCAGCTTGTTGGGACACCTTCAAGAGACCCAGTACTTC. Amino acid sequence: CASSLLGHLQETQYF.

The J gene is TRBJ1-2, the V gene TRBV5-6; maybe TRBD1 (6 bases). Germline-derived CDR1 and CDR2 are SGHDT and YYEEEE. Trimming took off 0 bases at V and 3 bases at J, with 9 bases between the two ends. This CDR3 comprises 14 residues. The CDR3 sequence is CASSLGQGYYGYTF. CDR3 DNA sequence: TGTGCCAGCAGCTTGGGCCAGGGGTACTATGGCTACACCTTC.

The V gene is TRBV9, the J gene TRBJ1-1; D unclear. Per the germline V gene, CDR1 is SGDLS and CDR2 is YYNGEE. Trimming left V 0 bases short and J 5 bases short, with 8 bases between. This CDR3 spans 13 amino acids. This CDR3 is CASSVGRVTEAFF. Here the CDR3 DNA reads TGTGCCAGCAGCGTAGGACGGGTAACTGAAGCTTTCTTT.

This clone was seen a handful of times. The CDR3 is CASSYSQGQIYEQYF. CDR3 sequence (DNA): TGTGCCAGCAGTTACTCTCAGGGCCAGATCTACGAGCAGTACTTC. J is TRBJ2-7 and V is TRBV6-5; D might be TRBD1 (5 bases). The germline gives CDR1 MNHEY, CDR2 SVGAGI. V was cut by 0 bases and J by 3 bases, with 12 bases left in between. The CDR3 totals 15 residues.